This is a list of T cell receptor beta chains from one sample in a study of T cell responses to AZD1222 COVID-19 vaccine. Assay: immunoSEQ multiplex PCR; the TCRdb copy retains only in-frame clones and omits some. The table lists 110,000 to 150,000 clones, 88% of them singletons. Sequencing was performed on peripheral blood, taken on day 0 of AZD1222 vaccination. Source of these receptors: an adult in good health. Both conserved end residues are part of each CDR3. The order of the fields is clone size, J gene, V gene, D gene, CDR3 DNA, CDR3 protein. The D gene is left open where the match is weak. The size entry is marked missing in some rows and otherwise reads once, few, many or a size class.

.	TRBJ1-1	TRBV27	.	TGTGCCAGCAGTTTATCGAAGGGGGGCACTGAAGCTTTCTTT	CASSLSKGGTEAFF
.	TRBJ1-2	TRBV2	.	TGTGCCAGCAGTGAAACGGCAGAAGATGGCTACACCTTC	CASSETAEDGYTF
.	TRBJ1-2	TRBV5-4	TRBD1	TGTGCCAGCAGCCCTAGACAGGGGGCCGGTCTAGCTAACTATGGCTACACCTTC	CASSPRQGAGLANYGYTF
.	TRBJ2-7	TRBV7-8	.	TGTGCCAGCAGCTCCCACCCACTAGCAAACTACGAGCAGTACTTC	CASSSHPLANYEQYF
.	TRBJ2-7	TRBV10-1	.	TGCGCCAGCAGTGAGTCAGCAAGCGGGTATGACTACGAGCAGTACTTC	CASSESASGYDYEQYF
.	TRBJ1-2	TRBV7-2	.	TGTGCCAGCAGCTCACAGGCGCCCTATGGCTACACCTTC	CASSSQAPYGYTF
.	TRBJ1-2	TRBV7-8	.	TGTGCCAGCAGCTTAGGGTTAGAAGGAGGCTACACCTTC	CASSLGLEGGYTF
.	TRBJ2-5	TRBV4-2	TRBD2	TGTGCCAGCAGCCAAGCTGTGGGACTATCTTCCCCGGAGACCCAGTACTTC	CASSQAVGLSSPETQYF
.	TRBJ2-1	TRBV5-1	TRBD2	TGCGCCAGCAGCTTGGGAGGCGGGAGGGCTGGGGAGCAGTTCTTC	CASSLGGGRAGEQFF
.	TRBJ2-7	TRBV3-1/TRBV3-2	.	TGTGCCAGCAGCCAGGAAAGGCAGTACGAGCAGTACTTC	CASSQERQYEQYF
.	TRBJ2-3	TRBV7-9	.	TGTGCCAGCAGCTCCCCTTTCACAGGGTCAGATACGCAGTATTTT	CASSSPFTGSDTQYF
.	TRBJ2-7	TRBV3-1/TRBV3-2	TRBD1	TGTGCCAGCAGCCAGGGACCTGGAGGGGACAGGATCTACGAGCAGTACTTC	CASSQGPGGDRIYEQYF
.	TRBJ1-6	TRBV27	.	TGTGCCAGCTCCCCCGGAGGGGCTATTTCACCCCTCCACTTT	CASSPGGAISPLHF
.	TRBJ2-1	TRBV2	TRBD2	TGTGCCAGCAGAGTACTAGCGGGAGGGCTCGAGGGTGAGCAGTTCTTC	CASRVLAGGLEGEQFF
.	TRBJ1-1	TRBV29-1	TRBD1	TGCAGCGCACTACAGGGGACGGCCACTGAAGCTTTCTTT	CSALQGTATEAFF
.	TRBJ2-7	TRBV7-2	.	TGTGCCAGCAGCTTAGTCTTCGAGCAGTACTTC	CASSLVFEQYF
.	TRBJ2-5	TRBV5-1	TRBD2	TGCGCCAGCAGCGGTACTAGCGGGAGAATATCAGAGACCCAGTACTTC	CASSGTSGRISETQYF
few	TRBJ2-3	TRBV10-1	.	TGCGCCAGCAGTGAACGGGTGAACACAGATACGCAGTATTTT	CASSERVNTDTQYF
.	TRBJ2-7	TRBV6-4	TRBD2	TGTGCCAGCAGTGAACTAGCGGGAGGCAGCGAGCAGTACTTC	CASSELAGGSEQYF
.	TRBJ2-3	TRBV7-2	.	TGTGCCAGCAGCTTAGCCACCCCCACGTTGACAGATACGCAGTATTTT	CASSLATPTLTDTQYF
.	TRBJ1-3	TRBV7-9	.	TGTGCCAGCAGCCCTAGGATCTTTGGAGGAAACACCATATATTTT	CASSPRIFGGNTIYF
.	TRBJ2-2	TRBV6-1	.	TGTGCCAGCCGAGGGGGACCCGGGGAGCTGTTTTTT	CASRGGPGELFF
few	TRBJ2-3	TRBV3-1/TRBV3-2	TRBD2	TGTGCCAGCAGCCAAGAAGCTAGCGGGACCCCAGATACGCAGTATTTT	CASSQEASGTPDTQYF
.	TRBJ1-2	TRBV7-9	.	TGTGCCAGCAGCTTAGGGGGGGTCTATGGCTACACCTTC	CASSLGGVYGYTF